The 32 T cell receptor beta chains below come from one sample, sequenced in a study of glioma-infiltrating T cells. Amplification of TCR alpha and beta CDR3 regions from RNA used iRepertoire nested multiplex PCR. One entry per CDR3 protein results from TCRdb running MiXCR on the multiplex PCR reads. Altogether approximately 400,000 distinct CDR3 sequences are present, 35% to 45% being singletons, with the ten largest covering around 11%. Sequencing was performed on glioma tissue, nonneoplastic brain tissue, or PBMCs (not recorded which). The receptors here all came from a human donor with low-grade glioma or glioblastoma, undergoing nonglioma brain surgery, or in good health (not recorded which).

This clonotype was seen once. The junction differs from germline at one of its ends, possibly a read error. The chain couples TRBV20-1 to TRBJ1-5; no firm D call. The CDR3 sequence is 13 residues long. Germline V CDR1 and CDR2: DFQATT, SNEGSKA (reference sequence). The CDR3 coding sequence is TGCAGTGCTAGTCCCCTACTTGATCAGCCCCAGAATTTT. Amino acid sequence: CSASPLLDQPQNF.

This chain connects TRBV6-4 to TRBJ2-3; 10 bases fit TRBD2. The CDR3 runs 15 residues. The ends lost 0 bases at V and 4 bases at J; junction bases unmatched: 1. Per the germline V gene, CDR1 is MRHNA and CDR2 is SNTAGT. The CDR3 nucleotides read TGTGCCAGCAGTGACTCGCTAGCGGGAGCAGATACGCAGTATTTT. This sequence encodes CASSDSLAGADTQYF.

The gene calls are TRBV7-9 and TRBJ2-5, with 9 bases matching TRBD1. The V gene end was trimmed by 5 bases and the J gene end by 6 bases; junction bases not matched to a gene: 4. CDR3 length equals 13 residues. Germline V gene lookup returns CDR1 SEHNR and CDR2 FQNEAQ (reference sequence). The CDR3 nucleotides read TGTGCCAGCAGCATGGACAGGGGTCAGACCCAGTACTTC. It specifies CASSMDRGQTQYF.

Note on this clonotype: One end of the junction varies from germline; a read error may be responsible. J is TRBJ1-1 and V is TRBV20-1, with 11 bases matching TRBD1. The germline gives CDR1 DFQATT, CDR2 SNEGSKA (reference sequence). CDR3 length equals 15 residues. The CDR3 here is CSARRDRGEGTESFF. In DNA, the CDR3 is TGCAGTGCTAGAAGGGACAGGGGGGAGGGCACTGAATCTTTCTTT.

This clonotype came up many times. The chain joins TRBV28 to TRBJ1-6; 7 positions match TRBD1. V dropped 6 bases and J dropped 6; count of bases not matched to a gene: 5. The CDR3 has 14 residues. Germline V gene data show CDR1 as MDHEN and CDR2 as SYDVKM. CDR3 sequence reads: CASRPTGINSPLHF. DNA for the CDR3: TGTGCCAGCAGACCGACAGGGATTAATTCACCCCTCCACTTT.

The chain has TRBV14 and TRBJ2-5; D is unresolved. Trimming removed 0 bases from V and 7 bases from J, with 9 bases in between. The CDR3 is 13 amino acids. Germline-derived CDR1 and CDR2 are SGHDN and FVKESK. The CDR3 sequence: CASSQDWTGTQYF. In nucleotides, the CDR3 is TGTGCCAGCAGCCAAGATTGGACGGGGACCCAGTACTTC.

CDR3: CASSQQGLNNEQFF. In DNA form, the CDR3 reads TGTGCCAGCAGCCAACAAGGACTAAACAATGAGCAGTTCTTC. The rearrangement links TRBV4-2 to TRBJ2-1, with D perhaps TRBD2 (6 bases). The CDR3 is 14 residues long. Germline V lookup: CDR1 LGHNA, CDR2 YNFKEQ. The V end lost 2 bases, the J end lost 5 bases, and 10 bases lay between the germline ends.

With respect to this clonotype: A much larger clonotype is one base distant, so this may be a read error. In DNA form, the CDR3 reads TGTGCCAGCAGATCAAGGGCGGGGGTATACAATGTGCAGTTCTTC. Protein product: CASRSRAGVYNVQFF. The chain combines TRBV6-2 or TRBV6-3 with TRBJ2-1; 7 positions match TRBD2. Looked up from germline, CDR1 is MNHEY and CDR2 is SVGEGT. The CDR3 consists of 15 residues.

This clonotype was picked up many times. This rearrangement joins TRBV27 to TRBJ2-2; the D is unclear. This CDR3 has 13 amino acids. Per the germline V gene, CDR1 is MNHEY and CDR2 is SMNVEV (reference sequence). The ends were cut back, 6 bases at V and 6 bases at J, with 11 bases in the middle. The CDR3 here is CASSLRSAGELFF. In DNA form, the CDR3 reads TGTGCCAGCAGCCTTCGATCCGCCGGGGAGCTGTTTTTT.

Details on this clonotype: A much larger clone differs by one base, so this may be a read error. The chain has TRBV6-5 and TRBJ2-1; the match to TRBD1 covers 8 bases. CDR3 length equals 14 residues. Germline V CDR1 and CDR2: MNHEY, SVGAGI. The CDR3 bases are TGTGCCAGCACTACTCGGGACAGGCGGAATGGGCAGTTCTTC. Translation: CASTTRDRRNGQFF.

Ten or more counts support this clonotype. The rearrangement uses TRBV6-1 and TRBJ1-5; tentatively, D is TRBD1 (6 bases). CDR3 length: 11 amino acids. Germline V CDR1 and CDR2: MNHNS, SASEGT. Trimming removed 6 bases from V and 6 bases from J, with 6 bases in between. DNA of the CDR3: TGTGCCAGCAGGACAGGTCAGCCCCAGCATTTT. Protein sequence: CASRTGQPQHF.

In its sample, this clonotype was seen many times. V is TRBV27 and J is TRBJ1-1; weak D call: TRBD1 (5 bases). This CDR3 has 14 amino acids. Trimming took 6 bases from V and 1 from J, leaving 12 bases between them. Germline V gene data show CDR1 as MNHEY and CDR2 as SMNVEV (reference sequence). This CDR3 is CASSSGVRNTEAFF. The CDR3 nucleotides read TGTGCCAGCAGCTCGGGGGTTAGGAACACTGAAGCTTTCTTT.

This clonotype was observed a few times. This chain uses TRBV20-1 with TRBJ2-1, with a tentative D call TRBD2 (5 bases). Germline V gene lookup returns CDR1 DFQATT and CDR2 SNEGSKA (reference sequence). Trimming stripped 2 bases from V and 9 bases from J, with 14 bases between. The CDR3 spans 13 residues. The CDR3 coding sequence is TGCAGTGCTAGACAAACTAGTCTGGGTGAGCAGTTCTTC. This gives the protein CSARQTSLGEQFF.

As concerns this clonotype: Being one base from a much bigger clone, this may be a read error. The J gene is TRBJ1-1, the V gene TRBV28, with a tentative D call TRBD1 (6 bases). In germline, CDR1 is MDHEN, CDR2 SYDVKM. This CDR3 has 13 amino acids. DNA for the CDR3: TGTGCCAGCAGTTGGACAGCTTTATCTGAACCTTTCTTT. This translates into CASSWTALSEPFF.

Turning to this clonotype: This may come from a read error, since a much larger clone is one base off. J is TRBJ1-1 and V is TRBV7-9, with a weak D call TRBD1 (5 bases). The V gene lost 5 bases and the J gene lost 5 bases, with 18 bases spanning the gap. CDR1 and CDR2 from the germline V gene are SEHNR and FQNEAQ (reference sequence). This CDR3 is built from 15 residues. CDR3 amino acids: CASSPPAGRVTEAFF. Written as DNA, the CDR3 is TGTGCCAGCAGCCCCCCGGCAGGGAGAGTGACTGAAGCTTTCTTT.

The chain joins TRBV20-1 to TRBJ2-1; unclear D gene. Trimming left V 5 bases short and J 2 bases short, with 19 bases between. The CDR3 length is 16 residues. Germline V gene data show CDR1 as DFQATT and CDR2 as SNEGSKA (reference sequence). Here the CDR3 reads CSAFRTYTFTYNEQFF. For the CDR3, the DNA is TGCAGTGCTTTCAGGACCTATACCTTTACCTACAATGAGCAGTTCTTC.

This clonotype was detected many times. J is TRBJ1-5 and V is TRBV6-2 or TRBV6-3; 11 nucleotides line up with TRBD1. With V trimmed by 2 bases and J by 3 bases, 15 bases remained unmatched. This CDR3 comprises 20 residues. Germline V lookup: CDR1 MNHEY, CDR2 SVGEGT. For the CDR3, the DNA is TGTGCCAGCAGTTACCAAATCCGTCAGGACAGGGGGCTGATCAATCAGCCCCAGCATTTT. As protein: CASSYQIRQDRGLINQPQHF.

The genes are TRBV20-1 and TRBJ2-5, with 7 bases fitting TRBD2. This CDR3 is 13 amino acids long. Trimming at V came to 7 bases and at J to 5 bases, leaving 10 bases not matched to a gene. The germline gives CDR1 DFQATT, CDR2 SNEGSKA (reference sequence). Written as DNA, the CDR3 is TGCAGTGATGAGGCGGGAGCGGGGGAGACCCAGTACTTC. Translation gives CSDEAGAGETQYF.

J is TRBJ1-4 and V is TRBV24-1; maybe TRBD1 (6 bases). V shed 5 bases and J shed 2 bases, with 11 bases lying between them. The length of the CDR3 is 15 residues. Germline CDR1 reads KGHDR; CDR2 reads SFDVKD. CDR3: CATSAGALTNEKLFF. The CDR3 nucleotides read TGTGCCACCAGTGCAGGGGCCCTGACTAATGAAAAACTGTTTTTT.

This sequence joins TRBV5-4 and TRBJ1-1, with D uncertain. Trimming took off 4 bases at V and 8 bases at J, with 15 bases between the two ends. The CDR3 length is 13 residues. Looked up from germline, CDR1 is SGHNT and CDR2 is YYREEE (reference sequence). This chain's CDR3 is CASSQDMSAEAFF. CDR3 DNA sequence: TGTGCCAGCAGCCAAGACATGTCGGCGGAAGCTTTCTTT.

In DNA form, the CDR3 reads TGTGCCAGCAGTTACGAGACAGGGTCTCAGTACTTC. Encoded protein: CASSYETGSQYF. The rearrangement uses TRBV6-6 and TRBJ2-5, with 7 bases matching TRBD1. V shed 2 bases, J shed 11 bases, and the junction held 5 bases outside the gene matches. The V gene's germline CDR1 is MNHNY and CDR2 SVGAGI (reference sequence). This CDR3 has 12 residues.

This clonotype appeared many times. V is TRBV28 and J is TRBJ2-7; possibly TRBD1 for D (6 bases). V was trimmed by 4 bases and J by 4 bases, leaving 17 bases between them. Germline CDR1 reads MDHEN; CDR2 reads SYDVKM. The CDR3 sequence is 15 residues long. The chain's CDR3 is CASSSWTAGSYEQYF. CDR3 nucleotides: TGTGCCAGCAGTTCTTGGACAGCCGGTTCTTACGAGCAGTACTTC.

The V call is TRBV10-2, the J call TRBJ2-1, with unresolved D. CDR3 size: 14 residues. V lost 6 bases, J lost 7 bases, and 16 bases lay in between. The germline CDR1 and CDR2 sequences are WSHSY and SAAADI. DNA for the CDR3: TGCGCCAGCAGGGAATCTTGGGCCAGTAATGAGCAGTTCTTC. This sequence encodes CASRESWASNEQFF.

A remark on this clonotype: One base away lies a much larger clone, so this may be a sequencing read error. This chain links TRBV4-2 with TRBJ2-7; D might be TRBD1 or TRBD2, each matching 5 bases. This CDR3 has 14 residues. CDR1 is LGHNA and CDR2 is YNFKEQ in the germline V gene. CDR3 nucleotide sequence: TGTGCCAGCGAAAGAGCGGCAGGGTCTAACGAGCAGCACTTC. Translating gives CASERAAGSNEQHF.

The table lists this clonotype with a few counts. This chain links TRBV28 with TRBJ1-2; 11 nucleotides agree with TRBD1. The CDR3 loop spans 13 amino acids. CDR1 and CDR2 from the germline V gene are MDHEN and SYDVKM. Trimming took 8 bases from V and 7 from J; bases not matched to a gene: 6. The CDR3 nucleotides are TGTGCCAGCGGCCGGGACAGGGGGGTTGGCTACACCTTC. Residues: CASGRDRGVGYTF.

This chain's CDR3 is CASSLDYPYTQYF. Here the CDR3 DNA reads TGTGCCAGCAGCTTAGATTACCCATATACGCAGTATTTT. The chain has TRBV7-2 and TRBJ2-3; D remains ambiguous. Trimming left V 1 base short and J 7 bases short, with 9 bases between. CDR3 size: 13 residues. Germline lookup yields CDR1 SGHTA and CDR2 FQGNSA.

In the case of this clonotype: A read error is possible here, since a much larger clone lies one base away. The CDR3: CASRGMTGWAEAFF. In DNA, the CDR3 is TGTGCCAGCAGGGGCATGACAGGGTGGGCTGAAGCTTTCTTT. The chain is built from TRBV27 and TRBJ1-1; 7 nucleotides agree with TRBD1. Unmatched junction bases numbered 10, after V lost 6 bases and J lost 6 bases. CDR3 length equals 14 residues. The germline CDR1 and CDR2 sequences are MNHEY and SMNVEV (reference sequence).

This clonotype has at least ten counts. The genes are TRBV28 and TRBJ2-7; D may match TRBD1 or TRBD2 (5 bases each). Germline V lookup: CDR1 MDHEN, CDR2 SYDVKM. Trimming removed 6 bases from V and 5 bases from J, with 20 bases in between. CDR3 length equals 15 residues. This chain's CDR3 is CASSEIRDPPNEQYF. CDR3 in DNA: TGTGCCAGCAGCGAGATCCGGGACCCTCCTAACGAGCAGTACTTC.

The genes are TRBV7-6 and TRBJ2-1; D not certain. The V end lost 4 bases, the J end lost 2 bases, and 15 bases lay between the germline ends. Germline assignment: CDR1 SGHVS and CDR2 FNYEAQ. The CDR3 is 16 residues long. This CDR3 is CASSSPDGLTYNEQFF. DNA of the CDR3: TGTGCCAGCAGCTCGCCCGATGGGCTGACCTACAATGAGCAGTTCTTC.

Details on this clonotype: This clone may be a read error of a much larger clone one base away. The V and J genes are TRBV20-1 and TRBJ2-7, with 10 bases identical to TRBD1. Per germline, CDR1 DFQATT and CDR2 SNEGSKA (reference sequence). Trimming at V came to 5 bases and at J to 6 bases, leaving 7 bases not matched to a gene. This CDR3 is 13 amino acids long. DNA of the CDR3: TGCAGTGCTTGGGACAGGGGTAGAAGCGAGCAGTACTTC. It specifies CSAWDRGRSEQYF.

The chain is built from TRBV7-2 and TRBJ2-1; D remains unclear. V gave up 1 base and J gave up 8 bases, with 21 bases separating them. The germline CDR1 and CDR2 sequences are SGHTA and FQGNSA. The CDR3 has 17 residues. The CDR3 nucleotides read TGTGCCAGCAGCTTAGAATTGGCGTTAGGCGGCCAGGATGAGCAGTTCTTC. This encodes CASSLELALGGQDEQFF. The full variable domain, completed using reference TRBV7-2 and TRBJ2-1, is GAGVSQSPSNKVTEKGKDVELRCDPISGHTALYWYRQSLGQGLEFLIYFQGNSAPDKSGLPSDRFSAERTGGSVSTLTIQRTQQEDSAVYLCASSLELALGGQDEQFFGPGTRLTVL.

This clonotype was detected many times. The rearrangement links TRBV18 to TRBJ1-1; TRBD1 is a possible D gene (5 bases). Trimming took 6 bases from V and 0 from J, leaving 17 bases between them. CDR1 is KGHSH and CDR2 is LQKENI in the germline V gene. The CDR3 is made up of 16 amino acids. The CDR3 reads CASSGGSVFLNTEAFF. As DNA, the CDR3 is TGTGCCAGCTCGGGGGGATCAGTCTTCCTGAACACTGAAGCTTTCTTT.